This is a list of T cell receptor beta chains from one sample in a study of T cells after yellow fever vaccination. TCRdb reprocessed the 5' RACE reads with MiXCR, giving one entry per CDR3 protein. Of a few hundred thousand distinct CDR3 sequences in the sample, approximately 3.8% were seen once. Sequenced here: PBMCs, sampled on the day of the yellow fever booster vaccination. The receptors derive from a man between 18 and 35 years old who received the YFV17D yellow fever vaccine. Both conserved end residues are part of each CDR3. The D gene is left open where the match is weak. Part of the rows lack a size; the others show once, few, many or a class for expanded clones.

few,TRBV30,-,TRBJ2-1,CAWNNRMKQFF,TGTGCCTGGAACAACAGGATGAAGCAGTTCTTC
many,TRBV20-1,TRBD2,TRBJ2-2,CSASPGGDGELFF,TGCAGTGCCAGCCCGGGAGGGGACGGGGAGCTGTTTTTT
many,TRBV27,-,TRBJ2-5,CASSLSLDPGEETQYF,TGTGCCAGCAGTTTATCACTGGATCCTGGGGAGGAGACCCAGTACTTC
-,TRBV5-1,-,TRBJ1-1,CASSLDRDTGLNTEAFF,TGCGCCAGCAGCTTGGACAGGGACACGGGGTTGAACACTGAAGCTTTCTTT
few,TRBV7-9,-,TRBJ2-2,CASRHSNTGELFF,TGTGCCAGCAGGCATTCGAACACCGGGGAGCTGTTTTTT
many,TRBV7-6,-,TRBJ2-3,CASSFGGAGRTDTQYF,TGTGCCAGCAGCTTTGGGGGAGCGGGCCGCACAGATACGCAGTATTTT
-,TRBV5-6,TRBD1,TRBJ2-7,CASGFGTGGLNEQYF,TGTGCCAGCGGGTTCGGGACAGGGGGCTTGAACGAGCAGTACTTC
-,TRBV18,TRBD1,TRBJ2-5,CASSGDSQETQYF,TGTGCCAGCTCAGGGGACAGCCAAGAGACCCAGTACTTC
few,TRBV6-6,-,TRBJ1-4,CASSHGQSSTNEKLFF,TGTGCCAGCAGTCACGGACAGTCGTCAACTAATGAAAAACTGTTTTTT
-,TRBV6-5,-,TRBJ1-6,CASRSTRGGPLHF,TGTGCCAGCAGATCCACCAGGGGTGGACCCCTCCACTTT
few,TRBV5-4,-,TRBJ2-1,CASSLEGGVEQFF,TGTGCCAGCAGCTTGGAGGGGGGAGTTGAGCAGTTCTTC
many,TRBV12-3/TRBV12-4,TRBD1,TRBJ2-7,CASSFHGQGDYEQYF,TGTGCCAGCAGTTTTCATGGACAGGGGGACTACGAGCAGTACTTC
-,TRBV4-3,TRBD2,TRBJ2-3,CASSQAVAGGRSSTDTQYF,TGCGCCAGCAGCCAAGCCGTAGCGGGGGGACGCTCTAGCACAGATACGCAGTATTTT
-,TRBV10-3,-,TRBJ2-3,CAIRDLGQGALADTQYF,TGTGCCATCAGGGATTTGGGCCAGGGAGCGCTTGCAGATACGCAGTATTTT
many,TRBV5-1,TRBD2,TRBJ2-1,CASSFEAGLSSYNEQFF,TGCGCCAGCAGCTTTGAAGCGGGACTTAGCTCCTACAATGAGCAGTTCTTC
many,TRBV7-2,TRBD1,TRBJ2-2,CASSHRDRGKKGPGELFF,TGTGCCAGCAGCCATCGGGACAGGGGAAAAAAAGGACCCGGGGAGCTGTTTTTT
-,TRBV14,-,TRBJ1-5,CASSQDNRRGDQPQHF,TGTGCCAGCAGCCAAGATAATAGGCGGGGAGATCAGCCCCAGCATTTT
many,TRBV5-1,TRBD2,TRBJ2-2,CASSPGAGEYTGELFF,TGCGCCAGCAGCCCCGGAGCGGGGGAATACACCGGGGAGCTGTTTTTT
-,TRBV7-6,TRBD1,TRBJ1-3,CASSLEQGGSGNTIYF,TGTGCCAGCAGCTTAGAACAGGGGGGTTCTGGAAACACCATATATTTT
many,TRBV5-5,-,TRBJ2-3,CASSLEYFADTQYF,TGTGCCAGCAGCTTGGAATATTTCGCAGATACGCAGTATTTT
many,TRBV5-1,-,TRBJ2-3,CASSLVENLDTQYF,TGCGCCAGCAGCTTGGTGGAGAACTTAGATACGCAGTATTTT
-,TRBV19,-,TRBJ2-6,CASSKHRTDSGANVLTF,TGTGCCAGTAGTAAACACAGGACAGACTCTGGGGCCAACGTCCTGACTTTC
few,TRBV4-2,TRBD1,TRBJ2-3,CASSQPGQGGTDTQYF,TGTGCCAGCAGCCAACCGGGACAGGGGGGAACAGATACGCAGTATTTT
-,TRBV6-6,-,TRBJ2-1,CASSNDPRYSEQFF,TGTGCCAGCAGTAACGACCCCCGTTATAGTGAGCAGTTCTTC
few,TRBV11-2,-,TRBJ1-2,CASSLVQGGYTF,TGTGCCAGCAGCTTAGTCCAGGGTGGCTACACCTTC
-,TRBV4-1,TRBD1,TRBJ1-6,CASSQVWGQGSSPLHF,TGCGCCAGCAGCCAAGTATGGGGACAGGGAAGCTCACCCCTCCACTTT
-,TRBV7-2,-,TRBJ2-3,CASSLFLGGSGQYF,TGTGCCAGCAGCTTATTTTTAGGTGGTAGTGGGCAGTATTTT
many,TRBV5-1,-,TRBJ2-3,CASSSNVGSADTQYF,TGCGCCAGCAGCTCCAATGTCGGCAGCGCAGATACGCAGTATTTT
-,TRBV4-1,-,TRBJ2-2,CASSHIGVGGELFF,TGCGCCAGCAGCCATATAGGGGTTGGCGGGGAGCTGTTTTTT
few,TRBV6-5,-,TRBJ2-5,CASSYWDGQETQYF,TGTGCCAGCAGCTATTGGGACGGACAAGAGACCCAGTACTTC
many,TRBV18,-,TRBJ2-2,CASSSMDTGELFF,TGTGCCAGCTCTAGCATGGACACCGGGGAGCTGTTTTTT
-,TRBV7-3,-,TRBJ2-7,CASSSYRASSYEQYF,TGTGCCAGCAGCTCCTACCGGGCCAGCTCCTACGAGCAGTACTTC
many,TRBV5-1,-,TRBJ2-3,CASSRSFEGGLTDTQYF,TGCGCCAGCAGCCGCAGTTTCGAAGGGGGGCTGACAGATACGCAGTATTTT
-,TRBV12-3/TRBV12-4,-,TRBJ2-5,CASSLMDRSETQYF,TGTGCCAGCAGTTTAATGGATCGTTCAGAGACCCAGTACTTC
-,TRBV19,-,TRBJ2-1,CASSIESGSYNEQFF,TGTGCCAGTAGTATAGAGTCAGGTTCCTACAATGAGCAGTTCTTC
-,TRBV2,-,TRBJ1-2,CASSEIRDGGYTF,TGTGCCAGCAGTGAAATTCGGGATGGGGGCTACACCTTC
-,TRBV7-3,TRBD2,TRBJ2-7,CASSLSGTSGGGPYEQYF,TGTGCCAGCAGCTTATCCGGGACTAGCGGGGGGGGCCCGTATGAGCAGTACTTC
many,TRBV12-3/TRBV12-4,-,TRBJ1-1,CASTAISQVEAFF,TGTGCCAGCACCGCAATCAGCCAGGTTGAAGCTTTCTTT
many,TRBV11-2,-,TRBJ2-1,CASSFTGEQFF,TGTGCCAGCAGCTTCACAGGTGAGCAGTTCTTC
many,TRBV5-1,-,TRBJ1-1,CASSLGGTENTEAFF,TGCGCCAGCAGCCTGGGAGGAACGGAAAACACTGAAGCTTTCTTT
few,TRBV5-1,TRBD2,TRBJ2-7,CASSPGTSGYYEQYF,TGCGCCAGCAGCCCCGGGACTAGCGGTTACTACGAGCAGTACTTC
-,TRBV19,TRBD1,TRBJ1-1,CASNDRGFGDTEAFF,TGTGCCAGTAATGACAGGGGATTTGGCGACACTGAAGCTTTCTTT
-,TRBV6-5,TRBD2,TRBJ2-1,CASSSWGGNEQFF,TGTGCCAGCAGTTCGTGGGGGGGCAATGAGCAGTTCTTC
many,TRBV4-1,-,TRBJ2-5,CASSQAGVQETQYF,TGCGCCAGCAGCCAAGCAGGGGTACAAGAGACCCAGTACTTC
-,TRBV4-3,-,TRBJ2-3,CASSQEGRDTQYF,TGCGCCAGCAGCCAAGAGGGGCGCGATACGCAGTATTTT
few,TRBV7-9,-,TRBJ2-7,CATQRVQGTSYEQYF,TGTGCCACCCAACGGGTCCAGGGCACGTCCTACGAGCAGTACTTC
few,TRBV19,-,TRBJ1-6,CASSMRANSPLHF,TGTGCCAGTAGTATGCGGGCCAATTCACCCCTCCACTTT
many,TRBV6-2/TRBV6-3,-,TRBJ1-1,CASSVQVNTEAFF,TGTGCCAGCAGTGTACAGGTGAACACTGAAGCTTTCTTT
many,TRBV19,-,TRBJ2-1,CASSISDDEQFF,TGTGCCAGTAGTATATCAGATGATGAGCAGTTCTTC
-,TRBV20-1,TRBD1,TRBJ2-3,CSARGTLGQGATDTQYF,TGCAGTGCTAGGGGGACACTGGGACAGGGGGCCACAGATACGCAGTATTTT
-,TRBV7-2,-,TRBJ2-1,CASSTGTPNEQFF,TGTGCCAGCAGCACCGGGACTCCAAATGAGCAGTTCTTC